This TCR beta chain emerged from a study of technical replicates of blood from a handful of donors. Germline loops: CDR1 LGHNA, CDR2 YSLEER. Trimming removed 3 bases from V and 1 base from J, with 12 bases in between. The CDR3 is 15 amino acids. The method was immunoSEQ multiplex PCR; TCRdb's version includes in-frame clones alone and lacks a portion of them. The sample lists tens of thousands of clones, approximately 94% occurring once. Sequences were obtained from T cells isolated from PBMCs. The V gene is TRBV4-3, the J gene TRBJ2-5, with D possibly TRBD2 on 5 matching bases. The origin of this receptor is a human donor in good health. The CDR3 sequence is CASSQILRAQETQYF. In DNA, the CDR3 is TGCGCCAGCAGCCAGATCTTGCGGGCCCAAGAGACCCAGTACTTC.